The 4 T cell receptor beta chains reported below all come from one sample, sequenced in a study of blood T cells in healthy people across ages. Next came a second PCR, run for about 6 to 12 cycles, which used a sample-barcoded 5' primer along with a J-beta primer mix. TCRdb redid the calling of the 5' RACE reads with MiXCR, one entry per CDR3 protein. Here the sample spans 630,000 or so distinct CDR3 sequences, approximately 30% being singletons. Material: blood. These receptors all stem from a woman older than 75 in good health.

The V gene is TRBV6-1, the J gene TRBJ1-6; possible D gene TRBD1, 5 bases. The germline CDR1 and CDR2 sequences are MNHNS and SASEGT. The CDR3 totals 13 residues. The ends were cut back, 3 bases at V and 8 bases at J, with 8 bases in the middle. CDR3: CASSERGDSPLHF. Here the CDR3 DNA reads TGTGCCAGCAGTGAGAGAGGGGATTCACCCCTCCACTTT.

Concerning this clonotype itself: A much larger clone sits a single nucleotide away, making a read error possible. This chain joins TRBV20-1 and TRBJ2-5, with 7 bases matching TRBD1. This CDR3 is 16 amino acids long. The germline V gene has CDR1 DFQATT and CDR2 SNEGSKA (reference sequence). The CDR3 sequence: CSASSQGPRHQETQDF. Written as DNA, the CDR3 is TGCAGTGCTAGTTCACAGGGGCCGCGGCACCAAGAGACCCAGGACTTC.

The chain has TRBV20-1 and TRBJ2-5; 11 nucleotides agree with TRBD2. The J call could be wrong; TRBJ2-7 is a better fit for the DNA end. Germline V CDR1 and CDR2: DFQATT, SNEGSKA (reference sequence). This CDR3 has 17 amino acids. The CDR3 protein is CSARVPPTGTSGYEQYF. CDR3 in DNA: TGCAGTGCTAGAGTCCCACCAACCGGGACTAGCGGCTACGAGCAGTACTTC.

This clonotype has a count of ten or more. This chain connects TRBV2 to TRBJ1-2, with TRBD1 matching over 12 bases. CDR1 SNHLY and CDR2 FYNNEI come from the germline V gene. Germline trimming cut 5 bases from V and 5 bases from J; bases unmatched to any gene: 6. The CDR3 covers 15 residues. The CDR3 DNA reads as TGTGCCAGCAGTTGGGGACAGGGGGCGATATATGGCTACACCTTC. Protein product: CASSWGQGAIYGYTF.